The present TCR beta chain was sequenced within a study of metastatic and nonmetastatic thyroid tumors. V was clipped by 5 bases and J by 8 bases, with 12 bases between them. The length of the CDR3 is 12 residues. CDR1 is KGHSH and CDR2 is LQKENI in the germline V gene. No treatment had been given to any patient before thyroid surgery. TCRdb reprocessed the PCR reads via MiXCR. The table lists several thousand clones, roughly a third of them singletons. This rearrangement joins TRBV18 to TRBJ1-2; D is perhaps TRBD1 (6 bases). The receptor was derived from a female donor with papillary thyroid cancer or a benign thyroid nodule (not recorded which). Some clones in this sample may be carry-over from other donors' samples. The sequenced sample was adjacent normal tissue. The CDR3 nucleotides are TGTGCCAGCTCAGGGGGGGCGCTGGGCTACACCTTC. This gives the protein CASSGGALGYTF.